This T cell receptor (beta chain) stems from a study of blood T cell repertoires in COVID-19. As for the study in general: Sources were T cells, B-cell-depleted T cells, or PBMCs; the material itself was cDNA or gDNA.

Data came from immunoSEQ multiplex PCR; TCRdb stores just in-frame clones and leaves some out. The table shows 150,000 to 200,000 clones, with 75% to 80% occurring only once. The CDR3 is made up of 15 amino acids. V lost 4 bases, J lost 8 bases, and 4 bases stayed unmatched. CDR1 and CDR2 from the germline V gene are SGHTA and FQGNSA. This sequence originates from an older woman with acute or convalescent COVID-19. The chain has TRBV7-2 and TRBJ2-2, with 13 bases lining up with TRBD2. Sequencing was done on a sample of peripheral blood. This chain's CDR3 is CASSSGLAGSGELFF. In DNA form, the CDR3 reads TGTGCCAGCAGCTCGGGACTAGCGGGATCAGGGGAGCTGTTTTTT.